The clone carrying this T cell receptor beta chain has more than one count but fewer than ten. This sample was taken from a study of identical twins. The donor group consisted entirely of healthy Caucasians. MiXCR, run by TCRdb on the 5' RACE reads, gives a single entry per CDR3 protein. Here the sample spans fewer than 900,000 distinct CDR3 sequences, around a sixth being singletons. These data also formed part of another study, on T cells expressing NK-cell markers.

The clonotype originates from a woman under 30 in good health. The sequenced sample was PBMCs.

CDR3 bases: TGTGCCAGCAGCCAAGATGTGACCTCAGTGCAAGCTTTCTTT. It translates to CASSQDVTSVQAFF. This chain links TRBV3-1 with TRBJ1-1; D gene uncertain. Trimming cost V 0 bases and J 9 bases, with 14 bases left between them. Germline loops: CDR1 LGHDT, CDR2 YNNKEL (reference sequence). The CDR3 is made up of 14 amino acids.